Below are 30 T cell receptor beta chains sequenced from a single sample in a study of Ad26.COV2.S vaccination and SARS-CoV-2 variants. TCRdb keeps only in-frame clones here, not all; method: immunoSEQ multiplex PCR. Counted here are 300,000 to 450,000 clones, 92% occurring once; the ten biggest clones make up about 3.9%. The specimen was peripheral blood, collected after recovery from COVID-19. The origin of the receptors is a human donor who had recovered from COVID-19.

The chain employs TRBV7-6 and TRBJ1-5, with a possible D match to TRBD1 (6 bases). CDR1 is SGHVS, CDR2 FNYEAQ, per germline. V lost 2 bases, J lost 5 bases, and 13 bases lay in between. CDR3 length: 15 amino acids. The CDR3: CASSLTGTPDQPQHF. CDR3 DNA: TGTGCCAGCAGCTTAACTGGGACACCCGATCAGCCCCAGCATTTT.

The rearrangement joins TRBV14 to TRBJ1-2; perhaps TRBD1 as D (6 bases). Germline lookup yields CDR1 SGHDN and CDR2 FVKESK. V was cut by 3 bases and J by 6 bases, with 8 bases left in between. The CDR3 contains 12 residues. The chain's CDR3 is CASSQAGDGYTF. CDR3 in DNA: TGTGCCAGCAGCCAGGCAGGGGATGGCTACACCTTC.

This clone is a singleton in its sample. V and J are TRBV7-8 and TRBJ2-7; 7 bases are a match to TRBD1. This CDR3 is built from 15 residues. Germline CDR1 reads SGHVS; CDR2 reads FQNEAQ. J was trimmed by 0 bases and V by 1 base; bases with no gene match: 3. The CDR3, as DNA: TGTGCCAGCAGCTTAGTAGGGGGCTACTCCTACGAGCAGTACTTC. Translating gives CASSLVGGYSYEQYF.

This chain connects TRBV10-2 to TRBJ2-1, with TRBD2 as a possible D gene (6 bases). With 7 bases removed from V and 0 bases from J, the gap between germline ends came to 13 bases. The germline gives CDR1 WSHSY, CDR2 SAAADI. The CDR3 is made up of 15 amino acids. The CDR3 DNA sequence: TGCGCCAGCAAGAGCGGGTATAGCTCCTACAATGAGCAGTTCTTC. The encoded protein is CASKSGYSSYNEQFF.

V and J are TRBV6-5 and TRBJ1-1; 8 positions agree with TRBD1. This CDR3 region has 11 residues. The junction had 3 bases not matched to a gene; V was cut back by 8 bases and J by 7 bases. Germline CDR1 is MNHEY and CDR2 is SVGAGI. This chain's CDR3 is CASWTGLEAFF. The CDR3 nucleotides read TGTGCCAGCTGGACAGGGCTTGAAGCTTTCTTT.

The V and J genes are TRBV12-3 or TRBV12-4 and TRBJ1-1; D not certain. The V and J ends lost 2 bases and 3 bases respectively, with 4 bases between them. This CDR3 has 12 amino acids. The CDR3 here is CASSLKYTEAFF. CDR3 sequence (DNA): TGTGCCAGCAGTTTAAAGTACACTGAAGCTTTCTTT.

CDR3 sequence (DNA): TGTGCCAGCAGCGCCGGACAGGGGATGTATGGCTACACCTTC. Amino acids: CASSAGQGMYGYTF. The chain is built from TRBV5-5 and TRBJ1-2, with 9 bases matching TRBD1. J gave up 5 bases and V 4 bases, and 6 bases lay outside the gene matches. Germline V lookup: CDR1 SGHKS, CDR2 YYEKEE (reference sequence). This CDR3 contains 14 residues.

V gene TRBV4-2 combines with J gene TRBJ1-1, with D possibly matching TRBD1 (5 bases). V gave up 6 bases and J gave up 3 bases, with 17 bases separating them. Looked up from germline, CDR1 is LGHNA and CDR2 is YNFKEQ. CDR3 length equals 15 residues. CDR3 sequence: CASRGPGPRDTEAFF. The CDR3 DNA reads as TGTGCCAGCAGGGGGCCGGGGCCTCGGGACACTGAAGCTTTCTTT.

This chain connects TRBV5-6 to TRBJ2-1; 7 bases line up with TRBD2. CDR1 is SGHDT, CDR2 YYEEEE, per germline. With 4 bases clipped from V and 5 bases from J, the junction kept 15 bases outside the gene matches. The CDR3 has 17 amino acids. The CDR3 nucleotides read TGTGCCAGCAGCCCCGAACTCCGACTAGCCCTAAACAATGAGCAGTTCTTC. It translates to CASSPELRLALNNEQFF.

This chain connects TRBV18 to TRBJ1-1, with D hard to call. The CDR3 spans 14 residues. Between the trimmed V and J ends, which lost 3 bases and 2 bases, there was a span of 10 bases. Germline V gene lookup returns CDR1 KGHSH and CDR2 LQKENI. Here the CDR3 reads CASSPGRFNTEAFF. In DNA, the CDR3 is TGTGCCAGCTCACCCGGACGGTTTAACACTGAAGCTTTCTTT.

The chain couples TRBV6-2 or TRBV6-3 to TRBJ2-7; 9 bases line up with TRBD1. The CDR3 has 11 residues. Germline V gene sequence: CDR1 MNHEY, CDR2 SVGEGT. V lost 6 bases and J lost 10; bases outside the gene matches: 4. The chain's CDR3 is CASSRDREQYF. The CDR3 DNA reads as TGTGCCAGCAGCCGGGACAGGGAACAGTACTTC.

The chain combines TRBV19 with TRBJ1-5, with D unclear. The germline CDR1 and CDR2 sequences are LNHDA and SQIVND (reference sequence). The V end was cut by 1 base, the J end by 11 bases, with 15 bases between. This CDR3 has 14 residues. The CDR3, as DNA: TGTGCCAGTAGTATAGTCCAGACCCAAGGGTCCCAGCATTTT. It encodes CASSIVQTQGSQHF.

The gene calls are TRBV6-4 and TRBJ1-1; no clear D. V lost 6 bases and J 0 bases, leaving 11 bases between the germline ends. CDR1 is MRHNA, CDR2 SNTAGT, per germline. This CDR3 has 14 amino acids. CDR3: CASRESQLNTEAFF. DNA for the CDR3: TGTGCCAGCAGAGAGTCGCAACTGAACACTGAAGCTTTCTTT.

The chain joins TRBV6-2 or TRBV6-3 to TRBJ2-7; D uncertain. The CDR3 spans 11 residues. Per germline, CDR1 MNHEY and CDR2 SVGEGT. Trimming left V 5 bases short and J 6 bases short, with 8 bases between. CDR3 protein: CASSQVSEQYF. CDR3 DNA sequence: TGTGCCAGCAGTCAAGTAAGCGAGCAGTACTTC.

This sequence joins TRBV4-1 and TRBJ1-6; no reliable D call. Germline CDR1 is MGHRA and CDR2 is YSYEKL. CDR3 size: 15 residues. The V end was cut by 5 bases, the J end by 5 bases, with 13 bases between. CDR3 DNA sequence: TGCGCCAGCAGCTCCTACCGGGAGGATAATTCACCCCTCCACTTT. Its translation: CASSSYREDNSPLHF.

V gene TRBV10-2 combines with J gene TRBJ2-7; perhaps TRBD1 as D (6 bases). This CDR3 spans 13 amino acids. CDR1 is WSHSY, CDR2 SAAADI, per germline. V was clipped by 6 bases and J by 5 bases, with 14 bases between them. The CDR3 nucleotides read TGCGCCAGCAGCGTACAGGGAAGCAACGAGCAGTACTTC. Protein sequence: CASSVQGSNEQYF.

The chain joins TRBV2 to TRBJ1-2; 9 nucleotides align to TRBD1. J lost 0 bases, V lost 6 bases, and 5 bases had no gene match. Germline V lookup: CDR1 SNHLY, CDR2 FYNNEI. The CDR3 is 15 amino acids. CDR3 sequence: CASRRQGGPNYGYTF. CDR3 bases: TGTGCCAGCAGACGACAGGGGGGGCCTAACTATGGCTACACCTTC.

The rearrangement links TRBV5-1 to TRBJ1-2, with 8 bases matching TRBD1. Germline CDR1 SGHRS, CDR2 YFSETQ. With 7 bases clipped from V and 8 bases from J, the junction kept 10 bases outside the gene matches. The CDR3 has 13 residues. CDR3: CASFEQGDMGYTF. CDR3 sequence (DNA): TGCGCCAGCTTCGAACAGGGGGATATGGGCTACACCTTC.

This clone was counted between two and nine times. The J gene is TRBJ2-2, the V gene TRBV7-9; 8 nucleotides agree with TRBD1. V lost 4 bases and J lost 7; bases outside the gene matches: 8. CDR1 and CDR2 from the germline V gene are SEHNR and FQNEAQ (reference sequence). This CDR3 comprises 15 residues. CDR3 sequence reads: CASSSGTGVRGELFF. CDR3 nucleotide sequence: TGTGCCAGCAGCTCCGGGACAGGCGTACGCGGGGAGCTGTTTTTT. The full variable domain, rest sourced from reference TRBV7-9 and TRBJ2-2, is DTGVSQNPRHKITKRGQNVTFRCDPISEHNRLYWYRQTLGQGPEFLTYFQNEAQLEKSRLLSDRFSAERPKGSFSTLEIQRTEQGDSAMYLCASSSGTGVRGELFFGEGSRLTVL.

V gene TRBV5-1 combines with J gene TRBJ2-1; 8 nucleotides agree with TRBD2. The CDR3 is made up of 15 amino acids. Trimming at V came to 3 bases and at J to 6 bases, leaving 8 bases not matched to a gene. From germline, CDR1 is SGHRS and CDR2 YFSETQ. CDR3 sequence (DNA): TGCGCCAGCAGCTCATCCGGGACTAGTATCAATGAGCAGTTCTTC. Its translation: CASSSSGTSINEQFF.

For the CDR3, the DNA is TGTGCCAGCAGCCAAGGGATGGGACAGAGTACACTAGCCAAAAACATTCAGTACTTC. As protein: CASSQGMGQSTLAKNIQYF. V usage is TRBV3-1 (or the pseudogene TRBV3-2) and J usage is TRBJ2-4, with 7 bases lining up with TRBD1. The CDR3 extends over 19 amino acids. After removal of 1 base from V and 0 bases from J, the junction contained 12 bases not matched to a gene. Germline CDR1 is LGHDT and CDR2 is YNNKEL (reference sequence).

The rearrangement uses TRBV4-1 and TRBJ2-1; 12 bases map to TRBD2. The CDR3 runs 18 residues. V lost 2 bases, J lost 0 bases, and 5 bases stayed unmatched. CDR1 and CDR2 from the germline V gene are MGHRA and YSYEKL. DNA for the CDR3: TGCGCCAGCAGCCAAATAGGACTAGCGGGGAACTCCTACAATGAGCAGTTCTTC. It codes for CASSQIGLAGNSYNEQFF.

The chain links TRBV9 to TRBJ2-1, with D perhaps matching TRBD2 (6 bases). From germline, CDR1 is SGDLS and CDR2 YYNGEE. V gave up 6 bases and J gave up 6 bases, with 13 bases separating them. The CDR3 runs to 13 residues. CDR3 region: CASNGGDRNEQFF. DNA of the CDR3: TGTGCCAGCAACGGAGGGGACCGCAATGAGCAGTTCTTC.

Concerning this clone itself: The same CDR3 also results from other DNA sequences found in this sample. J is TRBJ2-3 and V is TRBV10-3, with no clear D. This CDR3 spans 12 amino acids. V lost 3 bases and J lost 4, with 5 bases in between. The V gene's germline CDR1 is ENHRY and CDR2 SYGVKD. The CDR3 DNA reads TGTGCCATCAGTGAATCCGCAGATACGCAGTATTTT. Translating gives CAISESADTQYF.

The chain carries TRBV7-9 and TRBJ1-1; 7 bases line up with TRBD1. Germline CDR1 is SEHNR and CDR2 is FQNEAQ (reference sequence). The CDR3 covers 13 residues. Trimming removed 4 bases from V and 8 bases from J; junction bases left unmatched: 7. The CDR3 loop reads CASSSGQFSEAFF. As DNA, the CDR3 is TGTGCCAGCAGCTCGGGACAGTTCTCCGAAGCTTTCTTT.

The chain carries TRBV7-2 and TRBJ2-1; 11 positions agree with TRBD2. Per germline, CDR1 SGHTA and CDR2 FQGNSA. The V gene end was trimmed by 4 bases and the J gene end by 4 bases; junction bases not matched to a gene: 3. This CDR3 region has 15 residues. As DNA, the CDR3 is TGTGCCAGCAGCTCCCGACTAGCGGGGTACAATGAGCAGTTCTTC. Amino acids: CASSSRLAGYNEQFF.

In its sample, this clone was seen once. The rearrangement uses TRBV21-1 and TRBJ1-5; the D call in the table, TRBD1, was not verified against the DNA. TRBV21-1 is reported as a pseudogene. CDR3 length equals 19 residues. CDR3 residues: CASSIRGKYRDINNQPQHF. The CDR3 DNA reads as TGTGCCAGCAGCATTAGAGGTAAATACCGGGACATCAATAATCAGCCCCAGCATTTT.

This CDR3 reads CASSPAVAGWDEQFF. The DNA for the CDR3 is TGCGCCAGCAGCCCCGCCGTGGCAGGCTGGGATGAGCAGTTCTTC. This chain uses TRBV5-1 with TRBJ2-1; no reliable D call. CDR3 length equals 15 residues. V was shortened by 4 bases and J by 8 bases, with 19 bases between the two germline ends. Germline CDR1 reads SGHRS; CDR2 reads YFSETQ.

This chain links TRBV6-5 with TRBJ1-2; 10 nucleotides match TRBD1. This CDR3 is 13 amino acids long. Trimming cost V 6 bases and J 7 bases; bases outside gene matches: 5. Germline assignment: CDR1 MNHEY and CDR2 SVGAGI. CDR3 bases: TGTGCCAGCAGCCCCGGGACAGGGGTTGGCTACACCTTC. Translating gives CASSPGTGVGYTF.

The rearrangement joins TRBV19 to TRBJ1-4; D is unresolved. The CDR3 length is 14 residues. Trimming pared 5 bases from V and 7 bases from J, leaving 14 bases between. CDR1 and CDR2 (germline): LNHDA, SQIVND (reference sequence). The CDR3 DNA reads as TGTGCCAGTAGTCCTCGGTATGGAGGTGAAAAACTGTTTTTT. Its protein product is CASSPRYGGEKLFF.